The 14 T cell receptor beta chains in this list originate from one sample, sequenced in a study of beta chain features in type 1 diabetes. General observations from the study: Among patients with Type 1 diabetes, TCRB CDR3s were moderately but significantly shorter in every one of the four CD4+ subsets.

Since all of the isolated RNA was reverse transcribed, expressed TCRB transcripts were what got sequenced. The method was immunoSEQ multiplex PCR; TCRdb's version includes in-frame clones alone and lacks a portion of them. The sample lists about 250,000 clones, roughly a tenth occurring once. No cognate antigen is known for these TCRs. The material sequenced was naive CD4+ T cells from blood. These receptors all come from a man aged 25-45 years with type 1 diabetes.

This clone was seen only a few times. The V call is TRBV11-2, the J call TRBJ2-2; 7 bases agree with TRBD1. Germline loops: CDR1 SGHAT, CDR2 FQNNGV. The CDR3 is made up of 18 amino acids. Losses at the gene ends were 6 bases for V and 6 bases for J; bases not matched to a gene: 19. DNA of the CDR3: TGTGCCAGCAGAAGTTTCTCACAGGGGTTAAAGAAGGCCGGGGAGCTGTTTTTT. Protein sequence: CASRSFSQGLKKAGELFF.

The rearrangement links TRBV5-4 to TRBJ1-2; maybe TRBD1 (5 bases). Trimming took 1 base from V and 0 from J, leaving 16 bases between them. The CDR3 sequence is 17 residues long. CDR1 is SGHNT, CDR2 YYREEE, per germline (reference sequence). CDR3 in amino acids: CASSLPGGAGPNYGYTF. In DNA form, the CDR3 reads TGTGCCAGCAGCTTGCCGGGTGGGGCAGGGCCTAACTATGGCTACACCTTC.

This clone has just a few counts. V and J are TRBV4-3 and TRBJ1-2; D may be TRBD1 (5 bases). V shed 0 bases and J shed 3 bases, with 8 bases lying between them. The length of the CDR3 is 14 residues. Germline CDR1 reads LGHNA; CDR2 reads YSLEER. DNA for the CDR3: TGCGCCAGCAGCCAAGACCAAGGGGACTATGGCTACACCTTC. As protein: CASSQDQGDYGYTF.

The chain uses TRBV9 and TRBJ2-2; 11 positions match TRBD1. Germline V lookup: CDR1 SGDLS, CDR2 YYNGEE. V gave up 4 bases and J gave up 5 bases; unmatched junction bases: 10. The CDR3 totals 17 residues. Written as DNA, the CDR3 is TGTGCCAGCAGCCTCGGTGGTGGGACAGGGGGAACCGGGGAGCTGTTTTTT. This gives the protein CASSLGGGTGGTGELFF.

This clone was seen a few times. J is TRBJ2-4 and V is TRBV6-1; D uncertain. V lost 2 bases, J lost 5 bases, and 4 bases lay in between. There are 12 residues in the CDR3. Per the germline V gene, CDR1 is MNHNS and CDR2 is SASEGT. In DNA, the CDR3 is TGTGCCAGCAGTGAAAGCCAAAACATTCAGTACTTC. The encoded protein is CASSESQNIQYF.

V and J are TRBV7-6 and TRBJ2-1; perhaps TRBD1 as D (5 bases). Germline V CDR1 and CDR2: SGHVS, FNYEAQ. Deletions cut 4 bases from V and 8 bases from J, with 12 bases between. The CDR3 has 13 amino acids. In nucleotides, the CDR3 is TGTGCCAGCAGCTACGGGTTAGGGGATGAGCAGTTCTTC. This translates into CASSYGLGDEQFF.

CDR3 DNA: TGTGCCACCAGCAGGGTACATAACAATGAGCAGTTCTTC. It codes for CATSRVHNNEQFF. The J gene is TRBJ2-1, the V gene TRBV15; D not resolved. V was clipped by 3 bases and J by 5 bases, with 8 bases between them. CDR1 and CDR2 from the germline V gene are LNHNV and YYDKDF (reference sequence). CDR3 size: 13 residues. Supplemented by reference TRBV15 and TRBJ2-1, the full variable domain reads DAMVIQNPRYQVTQFGKPVTLSCSQTLNHNVMYWYQQKSSQAPKLLFHYYDKDFNNEADTPDNFQSRRPNTSFCFLDIRSPGLGDTAMYLCATSRVHNNEQFFGPGTRLTVL.

This clone appeared a single time. V gene TRBV11-2 combines with J gene TRBJ1-1; 9 bases match TRBD1. The V gene's germline CDR1 is SGHAT and CDR2 FQNNGV. This CDR3 is 15 amino acids long. J gave up 3 bases and V 3 bases, and 5 bases lay outside the gene matches. Here the CDR3 reads CASSLGTGSHTEAFF. The CDR3 region has the DNA TGTGCCAGCAGCTTGGGGACAGGGTCGCACACTGAAGCTTTCTTT.

This rearrangement joins TRBV18 to TRBJ1-2; D is undetermined. The germline V and J ends were trimmed by 2 bases and 1 base, with 11 bases remaining between them. CDR1 and CDR2 (germline): KGHSH, LQKENI. This CDR3 is built from 15 residues. CDR3 DNA: TGTGCCAGCTCACCATTGGCAGGCCTTAACTATGGCTACACCTTC. Its translation is CASSPLAGLNYGYTF.

This clone was counted between two and nine times. The chain links TRBV7-2 to TRBJ2-5, with 7 bases lining up with TRBD1. With 6 bases clipped from V and 5 bases from J, the junction kept 9 bases outside the gene matches. CDR1 and CDR2 (germline): SGHTA, FQGNSA. CDR3 length equals 14 residues. CDR3 nucleotide sequence: TGTGCCAGCAGTTTCAACAGGGGTGGGGAGACCCAGTACTTC. Its protein product is CASSFNRGGETQYF.

This clone was observed a few times. CDR3 sequence (DNA): TGTGCCAGCAGCCCGGGAGGGACGGCCTTCAATGAGCAGTTCTTC. It translates to CASSPGGTAFNEQFF. The chain has TRBV6-6 and TRBJ2-1, with 8 nucleotides matching TRBD2. This CDR3 contains 15 residues. Germline assignment: CDR1 MNHNY and CDR2 SVGAGI (reference sequence). Trimming cost V 6 bases and J 6 bases; bases outside gene matches: 10.

The table lists this clone with a few counts. The chain is built from TRBV7-9 and TRBJ1-5, with D uncertain. Between the trimmed V and J ends, which lost 3 bases and 1 base, there was a span of 10 bases. This CDR3 has 15 residues. Germline loops: CDR1 SEHNR, CDR2 FQNEAQ (reference sequence). CDR3 residues: CASSLEGRSNQPQHF. The DNA of the CDR3 is TGTGCCAGCAGCTTGGAGGGAAGGAGCAATCAGCCCCAGCATTTT.

The chain employs TRBV7-9 and TRBJ2-1, with 7 bases aligning to TRBD2. Germline assignment: CDR1 SEHNR and CDR2 FQNEAQ (reference sequence). The CDR3 loop spans 14 amino acids. Trimming at V came to 7 bases and at J to 7 bases, leaving 10 bases not matched to a gene. This chain's CDR3 is CASTIRGGRNEQFF. The CDR3 nucleotides read TGTGCCAGCACCATACGGGGAGGGCGGAATGAGCAGTTCTTC. The full variable domain, its missing parts supplied by reference TRBV7-9 and TRBJ2-1, is DTGVSQNPRHKITKRGQNVTFRCDPISEHNRLYWYRQTLGQGPEFLTYFQNEAQLEKSRLLSDRFSAERPKGSFSTLEIQRTEQGDSAMYLCASTIRGGRNEQFFGPGTRLTVL.

Only a few counts were recorded for this clone. The chain combines TRBV5-1 with TRBJ1-1, with a weak D call TRBD1 (5 bases). The germline gives CDR1 SGHRS, CDR2 YFSETQ. Trimming shortened V by 0 bases and J by 5 bases, and 11 bases separated the two germline ends. There are 14 residues in the CDR3. CDR3 DNA: TGCGCCAGCAGCTTGGAGGGGAGGGTAACTGAAGCTTTCTTT. It codes for CASSLEGRVTEAFF.